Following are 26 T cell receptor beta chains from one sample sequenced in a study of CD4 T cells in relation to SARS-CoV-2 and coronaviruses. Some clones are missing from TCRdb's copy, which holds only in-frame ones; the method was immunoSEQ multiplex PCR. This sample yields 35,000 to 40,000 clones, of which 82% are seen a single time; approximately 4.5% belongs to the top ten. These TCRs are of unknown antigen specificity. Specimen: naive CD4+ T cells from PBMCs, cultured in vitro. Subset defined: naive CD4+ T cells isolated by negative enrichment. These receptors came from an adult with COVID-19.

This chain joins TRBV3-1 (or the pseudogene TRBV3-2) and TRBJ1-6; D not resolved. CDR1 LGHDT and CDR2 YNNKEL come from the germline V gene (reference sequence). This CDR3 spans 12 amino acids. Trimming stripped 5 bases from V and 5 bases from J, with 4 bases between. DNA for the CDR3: TGTGCCAGCAGCAGGGATAATTCACCCCTCCACTTT. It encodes CASSRDNSPLHF.

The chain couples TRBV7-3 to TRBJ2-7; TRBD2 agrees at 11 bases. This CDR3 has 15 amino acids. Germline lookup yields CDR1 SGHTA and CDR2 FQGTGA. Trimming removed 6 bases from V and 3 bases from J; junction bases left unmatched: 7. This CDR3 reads CASRHTSGSDYEQYF. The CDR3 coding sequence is TGTGCCAGCAGGCACACTAGCGGGAGTGACTACGAGCAGTACTTC.

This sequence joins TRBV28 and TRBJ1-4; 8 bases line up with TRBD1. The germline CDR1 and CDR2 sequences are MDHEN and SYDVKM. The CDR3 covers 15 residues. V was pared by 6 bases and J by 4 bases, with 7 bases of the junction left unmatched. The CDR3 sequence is CASRGTGKINEKLFF. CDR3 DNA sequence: TGTGCCAGCAGAGGGACAGGCAAAATTAATGAAAAACTGTTTTTT.

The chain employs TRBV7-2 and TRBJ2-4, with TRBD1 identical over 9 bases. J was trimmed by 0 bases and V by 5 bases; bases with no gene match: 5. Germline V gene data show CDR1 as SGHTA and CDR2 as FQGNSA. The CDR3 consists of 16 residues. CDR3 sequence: CASSPGTGLAKNIQYF. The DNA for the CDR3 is TGTGCCAGCAGCCCAGGGACAGGGCTAGCCAAAAACATTCAGTACTTC.

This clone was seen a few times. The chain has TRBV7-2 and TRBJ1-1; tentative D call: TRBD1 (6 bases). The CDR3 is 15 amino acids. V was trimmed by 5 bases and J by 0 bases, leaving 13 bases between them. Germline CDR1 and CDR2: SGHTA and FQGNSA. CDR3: CASSPRTVLNTEAFF. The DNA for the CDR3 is TGTGCCAGCAGCCCCCGGACAGTTCTGAACACTGAAGCTTTCTTT.

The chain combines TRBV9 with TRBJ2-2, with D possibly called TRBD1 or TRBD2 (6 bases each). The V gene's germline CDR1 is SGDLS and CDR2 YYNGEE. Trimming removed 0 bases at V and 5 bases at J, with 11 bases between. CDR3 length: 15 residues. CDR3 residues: CASSVGGARTGELFF. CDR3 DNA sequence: TGTGCCAGCAGCGTAGGGGGGGCAAGGACCGGGGAGCTGTTTTTT.

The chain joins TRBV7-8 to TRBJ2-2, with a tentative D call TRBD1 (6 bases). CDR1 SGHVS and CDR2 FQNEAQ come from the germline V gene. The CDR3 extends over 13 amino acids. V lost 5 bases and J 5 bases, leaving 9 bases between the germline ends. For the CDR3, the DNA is TGTGCCAGCAGCACCCAGGGGACCGGGGAGCTGTTTTTT. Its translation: CASSTQGTGELFF.

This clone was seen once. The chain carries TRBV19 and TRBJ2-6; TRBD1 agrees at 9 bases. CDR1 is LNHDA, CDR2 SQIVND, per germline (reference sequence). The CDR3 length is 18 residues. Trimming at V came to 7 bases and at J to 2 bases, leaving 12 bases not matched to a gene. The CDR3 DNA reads TGTGCCAGTACCGTGATACAGGGGGCGATCGCTGGGGCCAACGTCCTGACTTTC. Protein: CASTVIQGAIAGANVLTF.

The CDR3 spells CASSYRPRGNEQFF. The CDR3 coding sequence is TGTGCCAGCAGTTACCGGCCTAGGGGGAATGAGCAGTTCTTC. The chain links TRBV6-6 to TRBJ2-1, with a possible D match to TRBD1 (6 bases). V lost 2 bases to trimming and J lost 7 bases, with 12 bases between them. The CDR3 runs to 14 residues. In germline, CDR1 is MNHNY, CDR2 SVGAGI (reference sequence).

This chain's CDR3 is CASSLETGQDTQYF. The CDR3 DNA sequence: TGTGCCAGCAGCTTAGAAACAGGGCAAGATACGCAGTATTTT. The V and J genes are TRBV7-8 and TRBJ2-3, with D tentatively TRBD1 (6 bases). The CDR3 is made up of 14 amino acids. Germline-derived CDR1 and CDR2 are SGHVS and FQNEAQ. Trimming stripped 1 base from V and 5 bases from J, with 10 bases between.

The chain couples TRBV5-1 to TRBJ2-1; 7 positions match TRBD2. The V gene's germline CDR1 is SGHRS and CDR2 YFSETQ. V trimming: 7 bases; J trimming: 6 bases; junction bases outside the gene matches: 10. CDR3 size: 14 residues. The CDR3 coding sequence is TGCGCCAGCTTTTCTGGCGGGAGTGTCAATGAGCAGTTCTTC. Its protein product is CASFSGGSVNEQFF.

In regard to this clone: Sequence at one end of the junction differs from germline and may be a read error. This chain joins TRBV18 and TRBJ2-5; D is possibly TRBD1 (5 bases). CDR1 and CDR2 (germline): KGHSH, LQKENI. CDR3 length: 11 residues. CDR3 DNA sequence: TGTGCCAGCTCACCAAAGGACACCCAGGACTTC. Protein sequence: CASSPKDTQDF.

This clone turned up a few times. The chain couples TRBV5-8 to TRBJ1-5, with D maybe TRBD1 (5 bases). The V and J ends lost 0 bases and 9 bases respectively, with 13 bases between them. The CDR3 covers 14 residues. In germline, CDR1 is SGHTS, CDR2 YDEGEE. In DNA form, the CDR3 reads TGTGCCAGCAGCTTGGGGAGGGACGCCCGGCCCCAGCATTTT. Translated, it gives CASSLGRDARPQHF.

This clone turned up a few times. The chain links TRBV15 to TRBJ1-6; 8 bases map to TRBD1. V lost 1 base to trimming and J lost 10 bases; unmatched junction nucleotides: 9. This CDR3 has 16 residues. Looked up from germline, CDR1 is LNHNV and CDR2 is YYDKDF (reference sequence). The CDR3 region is CATSRAAGQGHSPLHF. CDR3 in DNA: TGTGCCACCAGCAGAGCGGCAGGACAGGGTCACTCACCCCTCCACTTT.

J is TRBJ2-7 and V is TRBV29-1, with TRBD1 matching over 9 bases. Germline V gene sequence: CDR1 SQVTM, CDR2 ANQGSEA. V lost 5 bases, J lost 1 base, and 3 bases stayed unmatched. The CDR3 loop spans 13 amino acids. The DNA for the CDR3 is TGCAGCGTTCATGGGACAGGGTCCTACGAGCAGTACTTC. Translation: CSVHGTGSYEQYF.

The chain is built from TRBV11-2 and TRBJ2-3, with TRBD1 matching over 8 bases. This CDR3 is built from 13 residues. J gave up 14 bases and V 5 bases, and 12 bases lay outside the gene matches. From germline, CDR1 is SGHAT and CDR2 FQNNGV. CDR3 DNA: TGTGCCAGCAGCATAAAGTATAGGACAGGGACGTATTTT. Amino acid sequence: CASSIKYRTGTYF.

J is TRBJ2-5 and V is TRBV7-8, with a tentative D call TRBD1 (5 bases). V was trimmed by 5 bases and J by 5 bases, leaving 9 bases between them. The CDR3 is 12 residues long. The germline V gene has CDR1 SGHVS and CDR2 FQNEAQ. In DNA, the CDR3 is TGTGCCAGCAGCCCCAGACAGGAGACCCAGTACTTC. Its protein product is CASSPRQETQYF.

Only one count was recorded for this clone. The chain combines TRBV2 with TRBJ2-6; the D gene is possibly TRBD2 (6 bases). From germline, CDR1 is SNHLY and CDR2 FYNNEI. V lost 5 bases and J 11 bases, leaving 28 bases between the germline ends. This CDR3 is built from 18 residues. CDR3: CASSYTGTAVSFFHVLTF. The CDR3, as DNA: TGTGCCAGCAGTTATACCGGGACTGCTGTCTCTTTTTTCCACGTCCTGACTTTC.

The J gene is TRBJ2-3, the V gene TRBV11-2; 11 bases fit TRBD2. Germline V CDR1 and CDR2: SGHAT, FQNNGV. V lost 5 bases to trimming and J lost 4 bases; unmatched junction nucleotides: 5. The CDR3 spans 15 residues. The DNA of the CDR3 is TGTGCCAGCAGCCTACTAGCGGGAGCATCAGATACGCAGTATTTT. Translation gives CASSLLAGASDTQYF.

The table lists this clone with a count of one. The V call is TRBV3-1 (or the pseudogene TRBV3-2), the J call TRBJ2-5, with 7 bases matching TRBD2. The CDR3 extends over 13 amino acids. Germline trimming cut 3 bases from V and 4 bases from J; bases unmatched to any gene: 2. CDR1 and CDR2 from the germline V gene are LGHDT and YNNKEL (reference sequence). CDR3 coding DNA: TGTGCCAGCAGCCAGCGCGGGAGAGAGACCCAGTACTTC. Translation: CASSQRGRETQYF.

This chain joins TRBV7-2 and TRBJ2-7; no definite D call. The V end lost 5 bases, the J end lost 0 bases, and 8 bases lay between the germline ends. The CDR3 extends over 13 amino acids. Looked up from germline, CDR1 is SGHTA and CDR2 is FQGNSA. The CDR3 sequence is CASSPTGSYEQYF. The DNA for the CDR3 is TGTGCCAGCAGCCCGACCGGCTCCTACGAGCAGTACTTC. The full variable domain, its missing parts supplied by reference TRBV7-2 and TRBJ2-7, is GAGVSQSPSNKVTEKGKDVELRCDPISGHTALYWYRQSLGQGLEFLIYFQGNSAPDKSGLPSDRFSAERTGGSVSTLTIQRTQQEDSAVYLCASSPTGSYEQYFGPGTRLTVT.

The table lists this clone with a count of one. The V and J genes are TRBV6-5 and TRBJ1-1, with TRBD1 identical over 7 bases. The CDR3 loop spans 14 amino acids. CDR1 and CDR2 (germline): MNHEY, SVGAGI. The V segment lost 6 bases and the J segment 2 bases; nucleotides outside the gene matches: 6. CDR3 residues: CASSSGGENTEAFF. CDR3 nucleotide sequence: TGTGCCAGCAGCTCAGGGGGGGAAAACACTGAAGCTTTCTTT.

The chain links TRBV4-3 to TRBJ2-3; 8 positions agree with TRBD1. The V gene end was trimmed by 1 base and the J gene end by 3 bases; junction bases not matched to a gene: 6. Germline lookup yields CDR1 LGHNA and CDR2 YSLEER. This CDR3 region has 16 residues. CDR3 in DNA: TGCGCCAGCAGCCAAGCCTCAGGGGGCCGGACAGATACGCAGTATTTT. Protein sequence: CASSQASGGRTDTQYF.

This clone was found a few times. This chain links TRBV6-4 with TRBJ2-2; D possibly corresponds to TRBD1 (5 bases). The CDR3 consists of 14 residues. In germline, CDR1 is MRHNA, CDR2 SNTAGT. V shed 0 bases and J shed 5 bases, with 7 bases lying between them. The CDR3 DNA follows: TGTGCCAGCAGTGACTCGTCAGGGACCGGGGAGCTGTTTTTT. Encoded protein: CASSDSSGTGELFF.

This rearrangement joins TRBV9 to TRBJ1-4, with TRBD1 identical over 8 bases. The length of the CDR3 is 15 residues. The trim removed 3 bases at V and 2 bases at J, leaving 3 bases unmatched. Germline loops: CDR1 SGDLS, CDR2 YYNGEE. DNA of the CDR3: TGTGCCAGCAGCGGGACAGGGTCGACTAATGAAAAACTGTTTTTT. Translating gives CASSGTGSTNEKLFF.

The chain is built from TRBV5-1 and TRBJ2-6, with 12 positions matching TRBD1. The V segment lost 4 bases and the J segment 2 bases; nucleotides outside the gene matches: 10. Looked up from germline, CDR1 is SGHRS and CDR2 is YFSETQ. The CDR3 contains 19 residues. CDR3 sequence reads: CASSKGQGALETGANVLTF. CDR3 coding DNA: TGCGCCAGCAGCAAGGGACAGGGGGCATTGGAAACTGGGGCCAACGTCCTGACTTTC. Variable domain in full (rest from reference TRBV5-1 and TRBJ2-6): KAGVTQTPRYLIKTRGQQVTLSCSPISGHRSVSWYQQTPGQGLQFLFEYFSETQRNKGNFPGRFSGRQFSNSRSEMNVSTLELGDSALYLCASSKGQGALETGANVLTFGAGSRLTVL.